One and the same sample provided the 32 T cell receptor beta chains below, sequenced in a study of blood T cell repertoires in COVID-19. Repertoires were generated with immunoSEQ multiplex PCR, while TCRdb's copy carries only in-frame clones and drops some. The data contain some 110,000 clones, about 89% of them singletons. The specimen sequenced was peripheral blood. The receptors were sampled from a man aged 40-55 years with acute or convalescent COVID-19.

This sequence joins TRBV4-3 and TRBJ2-3; TRBD2 aligns across 8 bases. Germline V gene lookup returns CDR1 LGHNA and CDR2 YSLEER. The CDR3 sequence is 16 residues long. Germline trimming cut 0 bases from V and 4 bases from J; bases unmatched to any gene: 6. CDR3 region: CASSQELGGGSDTQYF. The CDR3 region has the DNA TGCGCCAGCAGCCAAGAATTAGGCGGGGGGTCAGATACGCAGTATTTT.

This sequence joins TRBV3-1 (or the pseudogene TRBV3-2) and TRBJ1-6, with D perhaps matching TRBD1 (5 bases). Trimming cost V 1 base and J 9 bases, with 16 bases left between them. The CDR3 spans 16 residues. Looked up from germline, CDR1 is LGHDT and CDR2 is YNNKEL (reference sequence). The CDR3 reads CASSQVAGFVGSPLHF. The CDR3 nucleotides read TGTGCCAGCAGCCAAGTTGCAGGGTTCGTAGGTTCACCCCTCCACTTT.

Details on this clone: The sample has other DNA sequences that encode this CDR3 too. The J gene is TRBJ1-5, the V gene TRBV10-3; D unclear. This CDR3 spans 14 amino acids. Per the germline V gene, CDR1 is ENHRY and CDR2 is SYGVKD. V was cut by 0 bases and J by 7 bases, with 10 bases left in between. DNA of the CDR3: TGTGCCATCAGTGAGTCAAGGACTGGGCAGCCCCAGCATTTT. Its protein product is CAISESRTGQPQHF.

V is TRBV21-1 and J is TRBJ1-2. TRBV21-1 is designated a pseudogene. The CDR3 is 19 amino acids. Written as DNA, the CDR3 is TGTGCCAGCAGCAAAGCCAAAGGGGGGGTGAGACAGCTTAACTATGGCTACACCTTC. This encodes CASSKAKGGVRQLNYGYTF.

The table lists this clone with a few counts. In the same sample, other DNA sequences code for this CDR3. The V gene is TRBV30, the J gene TRBJ1-3, with D possibly matching TRBD1 (6 bases). The V end lost 3 bases, the J end lost 2 bases, and 8 bases lay between the germline ends. The CDR3 runs 13 residues. Germline loops: CDR1 GTSNPN, CDR2 SVGIG (reference sequence). The DNA of the CDR3 is TGTGCCTGGAGAAACAGGGCTGGAAACACCATATATTTT. It codes for CAWRNRAGNTIYF.

This chain links TRBV5-1 with TRBJ2-1, with 7 bases fitting TRBD2. Germline-derived CDR1 and CDR2 are SGHRS and YFSETQ. The CDR3 is 15 residues long. Trimming took 0 bases from V and 9 from J; bases not matched to a gene: 9. The CDR3 spells CASSLDVATSSEQFF. CDR3 nucleotide sequence: TGCGCCAGCAGCTTGGATGTGGCGACTAGCAGTGAGCAGTTCTTC.

The chain combines TRBV5-1 with TRBJ2-7; possibly TRBD1 for D (6 bases). Germline-derived CDR1 and CDR2 are SGHRS and YFSETQ. Trimming removed 1 base at V and 3 bases at J, with 14 bases between. CDR3 length: 15 amino acids. The CDR3 is CASSLFKGELYEQYF. The CDR3 DNA follows: TGCGCCAGCAGCTTGTTTAAGGGGGAACTCTACGAGCAGTACTTC.

The rearrangement links TRBV14 to TRBJ2-7, with 9 positions matching TRBD1. This CDR3 comprises 15 residues. Looked up from germline, CDR1 is SGHDN and CDR2 is FVKESK. Losses at the gene ends were 4 bases for V and 2 bases for J; bases not matched to a gene: 6. CDR3 nucleotides: TGTGCCAGCAGCCTCCCGGGACAGGGAACCTACGAGCAGTACTTC. Translation gives CASSLPGQGTYEQYF.

This rearrangement joins TRBV12-5 to TRBJ2-1; a possible D gene is TRBD1 (5 bases). V was trimmed by 1 base and J by 7 bases, leaving 17 bases between them. Germline lookup yields CDR1 LGHNT and CDR2 FRNRAP. The CDR3 spans 16 residues. In DNA form, the CDR3 reads TGTGCTAGTGGTTTGGAACAGGAAAACCCAGCTAATGAGCAGTTCTTC. This encodes CASGLEQENPANEQFF.

The rearrangement uses TRBV27 and TRBJ1-6; D is unclear. The germline CDR1 and CDR2 sequences are MNHEY and SMNVEV (reference sequence). The CDR3 spans 15 residues. Trimming pared 4 bases from V and 5 bases from J, leaving 12 bases between. The CDR3: CASSWQRADNSPLHF. DNA for the CDR3: TGTGCCAGCAGTTGGCAGAGGGCGGATAATTCACCCCTCCACTTT.

This clone was recorded at least ten times. The chain recombines TRBV30 with TRBJ1-6; D is uncertain. Trimming took 0 bases from V and 9 from J, leaving 15 bases between them. CDR3 length equals 15 residues. Germline values: CDR1 GTSNPN, CDR2 SVGIG (reference sequence). CDR3 sequence reads: CAWSVEADGSSPLHF. The CDR3 DNA is TGTGCCTGGAGTGTAGAAGCCGACGGGAGTTCACCCCTCCACTTT. The whole variable domain, filled in from reference TRBV30 and TRBJ1-6, reads SQTIHQWPATLVQPVGSPLSLECTVEGTSNPNLYWYRQAAGRGLQLLFYSVGIGQISSEVPQNLSASRPQDRQFILSSKKLLLSDSGFYLCAWSVEADGSSPLHFGNGTRLTVT.

The V and J genes are TRBV2 and TRBJ2-1, with 10 bases fitting TRBD2. The V segment lost 5 bases and the J segment 4 bases; nucleotides outside the gene matches: 5. The length of the CDR3 is 15 residues. Looked up from germline, CDR1 is SNHLY and CDR2 is FYNNEI. The CDR3 nucleotides read TGTGCCAGCAGTATTACTAGCGGGGCTTACAATGAGCAGTTCTTC. Protein product: CASSITSGAYNEQFF. The variable domain in full, with the rest retrieved from reference TRBV2 and TRBJ2-1, is EPEVTQTPSHQVTQMGQEVILRCVPISNHLYFYWYRQILGQKVEFLVSFYNNEISEKSEIFDDQFSVERPDGSNFTLKIRSTKLEDSAMYFCASSITSGAYNEQFFGPGTRLTVL.

This chain links TRBV3-1 (or the pseudogene TRBV3-2) with TRBJ2-5; 9 bases match TRBD1. The germline gives CDR1 LGHDT, CDR2 YNNKEL (reference sequence). The CDR3 is 19 residues long. The J segment lost 2 bases and the V segment lost 4 bases, leaving 17 bases of the junction unmatched. The CDR3 protein is CASSPTGGSLSAGQETQYF. Written as DNA, the CDR3 is TGTGCCAGCAGCCCAACAGGGGGCAGTTTATCAGCGGGACAAGAGACCCAGTACTTC.

The chain is built from TRBV5-4 and TRBJ1-6, with D perhaps matching TRBD1 (6 bases). V was shortened by 4 bases and J by 6 bases, with 11 bases between the two germline ends. Germline V gives CDR1 SGHNT, CDR2 YYREEE (reference sequence). The CDR3 is 14 residues long. CDR3 sequence (DNA): TGTGCCAGCAGCGCCAACAGGGCTAATTCACCCCTCCACTTT. This gives the protein CASSANRANSPLHF.

The chain has TRBV7-2 and TRBJ2-7; D is uncertain. Germline CDR1 is SGHTA and CDR2 is FQGNSA. CDR3 length: 13 residues. Trimming left V 1 base short and J 8 bases short, with 12 bases between. In DNA, the CDR3 is TGTGCCAGCAGCTTAGGTGCTTTGAAGCAGCAGTACTTC. Protein: CASSLGALKQQYF. Together with reference TRBV7-2 and TRBJ2-7, the CDR3 gives the full variable domain: GAGVSQSPSNKVTEKGKDVELRCDPISGHTALYWYRQSLGQGLEFLIYFQGNSAPDKSGLPSDRFSAERTGGSVSTLTIQRTQQEDSAVYLCASSLGALKQQYFGPGTRLTVT.

The chain employs TRBV10-3 and TRBJ1-1, with D tentatively TRBD1 (6 bases). Per germline, CDR1 ENHRY and CDR2 SYGVKD. With 3 bases removed from V and 3 bases from J, the gap between germline ends came to 8 bases. The CDR3 is made up of 13 amino acids. The CDR3 nucleotides are TGTGCCATCAGTGAATACAGGGACACTGAAGCTTTCTTT. Protein sequence: CAISEYRDTEAFF.

This clone was detected once. The gene calls are TRBV5-6 and TRBJ2-7; TRBD1 matches 9 bases. Trimming took 2 bases from V and 5 from J; bases not matched to a gene: 8. Germline assignment: CDR1 SGHDT and CDR2 YYEEEE. This CDR3 has 15 residues. DNA of the CDR3: TGTGCCAGCAGCTTACCAGGGACAGGGTCCCACGAGCAGTACTTC. Translated: CASSLPGTGSHEQYF.

The DNA for the CDR3 is TGTGCCAGCAGCCAAGATCGAGGGACAGGGGCCAATGAGCAGTTCTTC. Translation: CASSQDRGTGANEQFF. The chain carries TRBV3-1 (or the pseudogene TRBV3-2) and TRBJ2-1; 10 bases match TRBD1. The germline CDR1 and CDR2 sequences are LGHDT and YNNKEL (reference sequence). V was pared by 0 bases and J by 6 bases, with 5 bases of the junction left unmatched. This CDR3 is built from 16 residues.

This clone is a singleton in its sample. J is TRBJ2-1 and V is TRBV15; tentatively, D is TRBD2 (6 bases). Looked up from germline, CDR1 is LNHNV and CDR2 is YYDKDF (reference sequence). The ends were cut back, 8 bases at V and 7 bases at J, with 15 bases in the middle. The CDR3 sequence is 13 residues long. CDR3 nucleotides: TGTGCCACCCTCTCTCAGGGAGGTAATGAGCAGTTCTTC. Protein product: CATLSQGGNEQFF.

V gene TRBV3-1 (or the pseudogene TRBV3-2) combines with J gene TRBJ2-5; perhaps TRBD2 as D (6 bases). Germline CDR1 reads LGHDT; CDR2 reads YNNKEL (reference sequence). The CDR3 consists of 16 residues. Trimming shortened V by 3 bases and J by 0 bases, and 14 bases separated the two germline ends. The CDR3 reads CASSHLGTSYQETQYF. In DNA, the CDR3 is TGTGCCAGCAGCCACCTCGGGACTTCGTACCAAGAGACCCAGTACTTC.

This chain uses TRBV6-6 with TRBJ1-5, with D perhaps matching TRBD1 (6 bases). The V end lost 6 bases, the J end lost 2 bases, and 11 bases lay between the germline ends. This CDR3 is 14 amino acids long. The germline gives CDR1 MNHNY, CDR2 SVGAGI (reference sequence). CDR3 DNA sequence: TGTGCCAGCAGGACACAGGGAGGCAATCAGCCCCAGCATTTT. Protein sequence: CASRTQGGNQPQHF.

The chain uses TRBV6-6 and TRBJ2-1; D might be TRBD2 (5 bases). Germline assignment: CDR1 MNHNY and CDR2 SVGAGI (reference sequence). Trimming took 2 bases from V and 4 from J, leaving 12 bases between them. This CDR3 has 15 residues. CDR3 protein: CASSYRGSDYNEQFF. The CDR3, as DNA: TGTGCCAGCAGTTACCGGGGAAGTGATTACAATGAGCAGTTCTTC.

This chain links TRBV18 with TRBJ2-2, with a possible D match to TRBD1 (5 bases). CDR3 length equals 14 residues. Germline V CDR1 and CDR2: KGHSH, LQKENI. V lost 6 bases and J lost 4, with 12 bases in between. This CDR3 is CASSPTETTGELFF. CDR3 coding DNA: TGTGCCAGCTCCCCGACAGAAACCACCGGGGAGCTGTTTTTT.

This clone was seen a single time. This chain connects TRBV6-5 to TRBJ2-3; 7 bases fit TRBD1. CDR3 length equals 16 residues. V dropped 2 bases and J dropped 0; count of bases not matched to a gene: 5. Germline CDR1 is MNHEY and CDR2 is SVGAGI. CDR3 nucleotides: TGTGCCAGCAGTTACGGGTCGGACAGGAGCACAGATACGCAGTATTTT. This gives the protein CASSYGSDRSTDTQYF.

The chain recombines TRBV7-3 with TRBJ2-1; 14 bases line up with TRBD2. Germline-derived CDR1 and CDR2 are SGHTA and FQGTGA. This CDR3 is built from 16 residues. J was trimmed by 6 bases and V by 6 bases; bases with no gene match: 7. The CDR3 sequence: CASSRGLAGDINEQFF. The CDR3 nucleotides read TGTGCCAGCAGTCGGGGACTAGCGGGAGATATCAATGAGCAGTTCTTC.

This clone was seen just once. The chain carries TRBV5-1 and TRBJ2-1, with unresolved D. This CDR3 spans 13 amino acids. CDR1 and CDR2 from the germline V gene are SGHRS and YFSETQ. V lost 0 bases and J lost 8, with 9 bases in between. In nucleotides, the CDR3 is TGCGCCAGCAGCTTGGTTGGGCCCGATGAGCAGTTCTTC. Amino acid sequence: CASSLVGPDEQFF.

The gene calls are TRBV5-6 and TRBJ1-1; unclear D gene. This CDR3 has 14 amino acids. V gave up 4 bases and J gave up 0 bases, with 10 bases separating them. Germline CDR1 is SGHDT and CDR2 is YYEEEE. The CDR3 spells CASSERAVNTEAFF. The CDR3 DNA reads TGTGCCAGCAGCGAGCGGGCCGTGAACACTGAAGCTTTCTTT. Using reference TRBV5-6 and TRBJ1-1 for the parts outside the CDR3, the full variable domain is DAGVTQSPTHLIKTRGQQVTLRCSPKSGHDTVSWYQQALGQGPQFIFQYYEEEERQRGNFPDRFSGHQFPNYSSELNVNALLLGDSALYLCASSERAVNTEAFFGQGTRLTVV.

This clone appeared a few times. The chain employs TRBV4-2 and TRBJ1-2, with 12 bases that match TRBD1. The CDR3 is 16 residues long. Germline lookup yields CDR1 LGHNA and CDR2 YNFKEQ. V was pared by 6 bases and J by 4 bases, with 9 bases of the junction left unmatched. CDR3 region: CASRPGQGANGYGYTF. The DNA of the CDR3 is TGTGCCAGCAGACCGGGACAGGGGGCGAACGGCTATGGCTACACCTTC.

This clone was counted once. The rearrangement joins TRBV19 to TRBJ2-2; TRBD2 matches at 11 bases. With V trimmed by 4 bases and J by 8 bases, 9 bases remained unmatched. The CDR3 consists of 16 residues. The V gene's germline CDR1 is LNHDA and CDR2 SQIVND (reference sequence). CDR3 loop: CASSKTGTSGQGELFF. The CDR3 DNA sequence: TGTGCCAGTAGTAAAACCGGGACTAGCGGCCAAGGGGAGCTGTTTTTT.

The chain employs TRBV5-8 and TRBJ1-2; D is ambiguous. The germline V gene encodes CDR1 SGHTS and CDR2 YDEGEE. CDR3 length equals 15 residues. The V and J ends lost 1 base and 4 bases respectively, with 14 bases between them. The CDR3 DNA reads as TGTGCCAGCAGCTTGACGGGGTCGGGATTCTATGGCTACACCTTC. This translates into CASSLTGSGFYGYTF.

This rearrangement joins TRBV14 to TRBJ1-4, with 7 bases fitting TRBD1. This CDR3 has 15 residues. Germline trimming cut 4 bases from V and 8 bases from J; bases unmatched to any gene: 10. CDR1 is SGHDN and CDR2 is FVKESK in the germline V gene. CDR3 nucleotide sequence: TGTGCCAGCAGCCCTCGACAGGGTTGGGGCGAAAAACTGTTTTTT. Translating gives CASSPRQGWGEKLFF.

The chain links TRBV6-5 to TRBJ2-7; D is unclear. Trimming left V 3 bases short and J 2 bases short, with 14 bases between. This CDR3 spans 15 amino acids. CDR1 and CDR2 from the germline V gene are MNHEY and SVGAGI. The chain's CDR3 is CASSYSPTDTYEQYF. Written as DNA, the CDR3 is TGTGCCAGCAGTTATTCCCCGACCGACACCTACGAGCAGTACTTC.